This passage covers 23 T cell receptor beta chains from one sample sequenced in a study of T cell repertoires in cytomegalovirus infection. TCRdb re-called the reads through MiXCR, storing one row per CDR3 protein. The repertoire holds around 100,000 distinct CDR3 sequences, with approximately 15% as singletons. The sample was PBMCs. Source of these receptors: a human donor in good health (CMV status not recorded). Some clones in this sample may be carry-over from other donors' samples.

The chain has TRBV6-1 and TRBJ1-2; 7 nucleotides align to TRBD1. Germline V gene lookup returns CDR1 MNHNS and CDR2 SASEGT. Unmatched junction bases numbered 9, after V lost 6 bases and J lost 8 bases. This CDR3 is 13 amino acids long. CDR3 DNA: TGTGCCAGCAGAGTACAGGGGAACTCCGGCTACACCTTC. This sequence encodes CASRVQGNSGYTF.

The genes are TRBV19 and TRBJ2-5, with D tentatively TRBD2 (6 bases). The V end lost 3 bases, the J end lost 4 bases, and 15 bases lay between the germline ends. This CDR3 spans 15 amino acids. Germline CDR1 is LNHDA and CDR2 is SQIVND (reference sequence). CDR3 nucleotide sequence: TGTGCCAGTAGTATTAGGGGCGCGGGGTCAGAGACCCAGTACTTC. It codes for CASSIRGAGSETQYF.

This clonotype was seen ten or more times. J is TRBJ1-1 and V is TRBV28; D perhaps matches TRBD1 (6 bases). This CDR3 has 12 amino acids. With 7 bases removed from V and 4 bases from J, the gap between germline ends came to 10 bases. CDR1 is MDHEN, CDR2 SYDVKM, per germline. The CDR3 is CASKYRATEAFF. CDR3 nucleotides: TGTGCCAGCAAATACAGGGCCACTGAAGCTTTCTTT.

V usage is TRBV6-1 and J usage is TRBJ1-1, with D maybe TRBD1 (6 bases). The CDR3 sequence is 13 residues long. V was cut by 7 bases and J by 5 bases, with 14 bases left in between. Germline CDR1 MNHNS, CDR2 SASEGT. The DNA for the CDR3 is TGTGCCAGCACCGCGGACAGATTAACTGAAGCTTTCTTT. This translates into CASTADRLTEAFF.

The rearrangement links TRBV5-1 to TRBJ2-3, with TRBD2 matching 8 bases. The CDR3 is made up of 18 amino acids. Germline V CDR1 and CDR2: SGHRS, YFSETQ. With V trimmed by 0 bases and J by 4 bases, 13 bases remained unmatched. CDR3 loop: CASSLVSLRLATADTQYF. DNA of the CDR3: TGCGCCAGCAGCTTGGTGAGCTTGAGACTAGCGACGGCAGATACGCAGTATTTT.

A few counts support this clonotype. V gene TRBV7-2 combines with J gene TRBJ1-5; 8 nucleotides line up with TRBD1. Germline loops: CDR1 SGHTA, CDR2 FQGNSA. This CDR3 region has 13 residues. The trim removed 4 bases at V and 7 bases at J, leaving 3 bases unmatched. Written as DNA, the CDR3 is TGTGCCAGCAGCTGGGGACAGGAGCAGCCCCAGCATTTT. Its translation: CASSWGQEQPQHF.

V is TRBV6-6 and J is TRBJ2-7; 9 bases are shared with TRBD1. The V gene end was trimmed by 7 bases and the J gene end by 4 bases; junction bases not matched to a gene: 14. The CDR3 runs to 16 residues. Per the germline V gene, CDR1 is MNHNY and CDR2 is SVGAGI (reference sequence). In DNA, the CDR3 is TGTGCCAGCACCCCTCGTCCCGGGACAGGGTTATACGAGCAGTACTTC. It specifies CASTPRPGTGLYEQYF.

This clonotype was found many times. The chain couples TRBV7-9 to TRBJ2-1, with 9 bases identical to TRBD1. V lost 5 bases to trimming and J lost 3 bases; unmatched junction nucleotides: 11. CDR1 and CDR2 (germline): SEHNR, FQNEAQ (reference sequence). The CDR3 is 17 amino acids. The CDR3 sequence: CASSPRPTGGSYNEQFF. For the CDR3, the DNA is TGTGCCAGCAGCCCCCGTCCGACAGGGGGAAGCTACAATGAGCAGTTCTTC.

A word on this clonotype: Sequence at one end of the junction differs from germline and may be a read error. In nucleotides, the CDR3 is TGTGCCAGCAGCGGGAACAGGAGATACACAGATACGCTGTATTTT. As protein: CASSGNRRYTDTLYF. The chain has TRBV5-6 and TRBJ2-3; a weak D match, TRBD1 (5 bases). Germline CDR1 reads SGHDT; CDR2 reads YYEEEE. The CDR3 spans 15 residues.

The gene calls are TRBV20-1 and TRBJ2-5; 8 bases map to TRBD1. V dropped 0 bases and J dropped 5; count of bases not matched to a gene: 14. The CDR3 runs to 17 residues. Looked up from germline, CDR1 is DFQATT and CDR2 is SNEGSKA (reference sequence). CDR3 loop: CSARDTTRTGRGETQYF. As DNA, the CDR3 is TGCAGTGCTAGAGACACAACCAGGACAGGGAGAGGGGAGACCCAGTACTTC.

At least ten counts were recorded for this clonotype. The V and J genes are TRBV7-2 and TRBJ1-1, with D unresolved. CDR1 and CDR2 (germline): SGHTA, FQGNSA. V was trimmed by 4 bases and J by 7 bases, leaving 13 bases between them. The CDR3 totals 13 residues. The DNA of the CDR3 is TGTGCCAGCAGCTCCCAAATGGGAGTTGAAGCTTTCTTT. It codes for CASSSQMGVEAFF. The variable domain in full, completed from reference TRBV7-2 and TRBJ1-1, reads GAGVSQSPSNKVTEKGKDVELRCDPISGHTALYWYRQSLGQGLEFLIYFQGNSAPDKSGLPSDRFSAERTGGSVSTLTIQRTQQEDSAVYLCASSSQMGVEAFFGQGTRLTVV.

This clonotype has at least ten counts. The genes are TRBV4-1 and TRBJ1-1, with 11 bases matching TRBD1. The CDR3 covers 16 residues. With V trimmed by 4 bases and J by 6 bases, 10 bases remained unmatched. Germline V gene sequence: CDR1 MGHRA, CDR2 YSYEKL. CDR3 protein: CASSRDTGQGAAEAFF. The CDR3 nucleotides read TGCGCCAGCAGCCGAGACACCGGACAGGGGGCGGCTGAAGCTTTCTTT.

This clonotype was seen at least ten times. In nucleotides, the CDR3 is TGTGCCATTTCAAGCGGGGGGAAGAACGAGCAGTACTTC. Its protein product is CAISSGGKNEQYF. The chain employs TRBV28 and TRBJ2-7; 9 bases agree with TRBD2. Trimming cost V 10 bases and J 5 bases; bases outside gene matches: 9. CDR1 is MDHEN and CDR2 is SYDVKM in the germline V gene. The length of the CDR3 is 13 residues. Together with reference TRBV28 and TRBJ2-7, the CDR3 gives the full variable domain: DVKVTQSSRYLVKRTGEKVFLECVQDMDHENMFWYRQDPGLGLRLIYFSYDVKMKEKGDIPEGYSVSREKKERFSLILESASTNQTSMYLCAISSGGKNEQYFGPGTRLTVT.

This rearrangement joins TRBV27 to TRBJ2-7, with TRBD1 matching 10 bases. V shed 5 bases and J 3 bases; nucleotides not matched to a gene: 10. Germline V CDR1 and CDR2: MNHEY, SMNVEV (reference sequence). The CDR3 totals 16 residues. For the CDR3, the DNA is TGTGCCAGCAGTAACTACCCGGGACAGGGGTTCTACGAGCAGTACTTC. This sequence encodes CASSNYPGQGFYEQYF.

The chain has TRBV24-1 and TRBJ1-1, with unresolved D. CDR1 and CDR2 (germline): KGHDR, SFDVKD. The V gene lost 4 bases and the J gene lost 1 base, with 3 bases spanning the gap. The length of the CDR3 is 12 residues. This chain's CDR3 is CATSDPNTEAFF. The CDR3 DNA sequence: TGTGCCACCAGTGACCCGAACACTGAAGCTTTCTTT.

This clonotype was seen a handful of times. The CDR3 loop is CASSLASGQFYGYTF. DNA of the CDR3: TGTGCCAGCAGTTTAGCTTCGGGACAGTTTTATGGCTACACCTTC. The rearrangement joins TRBV12-3 or TRBV12-4 to TRBJ1-2; the match to TRBD1 covers 7 bases. J gave up 5 bases and V 0 bases, and 6 bases lay outside the gene matches. There are 15 residues in the CDR3.

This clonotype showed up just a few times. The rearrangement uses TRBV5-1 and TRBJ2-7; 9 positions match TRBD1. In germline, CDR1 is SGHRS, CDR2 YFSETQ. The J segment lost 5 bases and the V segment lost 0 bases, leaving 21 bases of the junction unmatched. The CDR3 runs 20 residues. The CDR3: CASSLVQRSSGQGVTDEQYF. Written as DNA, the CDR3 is TGCGCCAGCAGCTTGGTACAACGATCGTCGGGACAGGGTGTAACCGACGAGCAGTACTTC.

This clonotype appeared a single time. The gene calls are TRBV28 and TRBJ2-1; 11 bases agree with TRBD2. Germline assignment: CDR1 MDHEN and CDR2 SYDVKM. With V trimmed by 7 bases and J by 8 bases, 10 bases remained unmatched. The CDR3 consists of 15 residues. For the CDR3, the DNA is TGTGCCAGCAACTCGGGAACTAGCGGGGGAGATGAGCAGTTCTTC. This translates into CASNSGTSGGDEQFF. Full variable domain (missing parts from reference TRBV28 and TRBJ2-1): DVKVTQSSRYLVKRTGEKVFLECVQDMDHENMFWYRQDPGLGLRLIYFSYDVKMKEKGDIPEGYSVSREKKERFSLILESASTNQTSMYLCASNSGTSGGDEQFFGPGTRLTVL.

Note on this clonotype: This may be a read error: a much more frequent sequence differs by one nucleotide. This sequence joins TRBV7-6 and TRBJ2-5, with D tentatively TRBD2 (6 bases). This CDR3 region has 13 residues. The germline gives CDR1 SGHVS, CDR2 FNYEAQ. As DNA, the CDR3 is TGTGCTAGCGGCTTAGATTATCGGGAGACCCAGTACTTC. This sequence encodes CASGLDYRETQYF.

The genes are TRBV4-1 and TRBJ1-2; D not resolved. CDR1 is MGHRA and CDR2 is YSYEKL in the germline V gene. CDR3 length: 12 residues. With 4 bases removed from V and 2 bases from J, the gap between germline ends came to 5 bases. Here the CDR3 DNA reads TGCGCCAGCAGCCGGGAGAACTATGGCTACACCTTC. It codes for CASSRENYGYTF.

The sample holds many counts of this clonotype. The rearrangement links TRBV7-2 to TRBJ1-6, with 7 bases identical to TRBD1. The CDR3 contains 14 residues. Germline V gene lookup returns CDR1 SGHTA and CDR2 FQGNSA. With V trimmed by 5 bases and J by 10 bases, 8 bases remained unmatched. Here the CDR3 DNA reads TGTGCCAGCAGCGGGGACAGCCTGGAGTCACCCCTCCACTTT. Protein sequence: CASSGDSLESPLHF.

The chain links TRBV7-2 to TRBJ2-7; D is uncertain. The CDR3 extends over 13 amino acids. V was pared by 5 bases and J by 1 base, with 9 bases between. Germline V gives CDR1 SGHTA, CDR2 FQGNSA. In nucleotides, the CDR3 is TGTGCCAGCAGCCCATGGGGTTCCTACGAGCAGTACTTC. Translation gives CASSPWGSYEQYF.

This CDR3 reads CASSLAGTVGGYTF. The DNA of the CDR3 is TGTGCCAGCAGCTTGGCCGGTACCGTGGGTGGCTACACCTTC. J is TRBJ1-2 and V is TRBV5-4, with no clear D. This CDR3 is built from 14 residues. CDR1 is SGHNT, CDR2 YYREEE, per germline (reference sequence). The V end lost 0 bases, the J end lost 7 bases, and 13 bases lay between the germline ends. The full variable domain, its missing parts supplied by reference TRBV5-4 and TRBJ1-2, is ETGVTQSPTHLIKTRGQQVTLRCSSQSGHNTVSWYQQALGQGPQFIFQYYREEENGRGNFPPRFSGLQFPNYSSELNVNALELDDSALYLCASSLAGTVGGYTFGSGTRLTVV.